This T cell receptor beta chain emerged from a study of blood T cell repertoires in COVID-19. Study members were between about 18 and 95 years old and lived in some 26 US regions. The method was immunoSEQ multiplex PCR; TCRdb's version includes in-frame clones alone and lacks a portion of them. Of 150,000 to 200,000 clones listed, approximately 86% are singletons. Germline CDR1 is LGHNA and CDR2 is YSLEER. The CDR3 is made up of 15 amino acids. Trimming left V 0 bases short and J 5 bases short, with 14 bases between. This sequence originates from a woman aged 60-75 years with acute COVID-19. The source material was PBMCs or T cells enriched from blood (not recorded which). This chain uses TRBV4-3 with TRBJ2-7; D ambiguous. CDR3 amino acids: CASSQDKPGRDEQYV. The CDR3 coding sequence is TGCGCCAGCAGCCAAGATAAGCCGGGTCGCGACGAGCAGTACGTC.